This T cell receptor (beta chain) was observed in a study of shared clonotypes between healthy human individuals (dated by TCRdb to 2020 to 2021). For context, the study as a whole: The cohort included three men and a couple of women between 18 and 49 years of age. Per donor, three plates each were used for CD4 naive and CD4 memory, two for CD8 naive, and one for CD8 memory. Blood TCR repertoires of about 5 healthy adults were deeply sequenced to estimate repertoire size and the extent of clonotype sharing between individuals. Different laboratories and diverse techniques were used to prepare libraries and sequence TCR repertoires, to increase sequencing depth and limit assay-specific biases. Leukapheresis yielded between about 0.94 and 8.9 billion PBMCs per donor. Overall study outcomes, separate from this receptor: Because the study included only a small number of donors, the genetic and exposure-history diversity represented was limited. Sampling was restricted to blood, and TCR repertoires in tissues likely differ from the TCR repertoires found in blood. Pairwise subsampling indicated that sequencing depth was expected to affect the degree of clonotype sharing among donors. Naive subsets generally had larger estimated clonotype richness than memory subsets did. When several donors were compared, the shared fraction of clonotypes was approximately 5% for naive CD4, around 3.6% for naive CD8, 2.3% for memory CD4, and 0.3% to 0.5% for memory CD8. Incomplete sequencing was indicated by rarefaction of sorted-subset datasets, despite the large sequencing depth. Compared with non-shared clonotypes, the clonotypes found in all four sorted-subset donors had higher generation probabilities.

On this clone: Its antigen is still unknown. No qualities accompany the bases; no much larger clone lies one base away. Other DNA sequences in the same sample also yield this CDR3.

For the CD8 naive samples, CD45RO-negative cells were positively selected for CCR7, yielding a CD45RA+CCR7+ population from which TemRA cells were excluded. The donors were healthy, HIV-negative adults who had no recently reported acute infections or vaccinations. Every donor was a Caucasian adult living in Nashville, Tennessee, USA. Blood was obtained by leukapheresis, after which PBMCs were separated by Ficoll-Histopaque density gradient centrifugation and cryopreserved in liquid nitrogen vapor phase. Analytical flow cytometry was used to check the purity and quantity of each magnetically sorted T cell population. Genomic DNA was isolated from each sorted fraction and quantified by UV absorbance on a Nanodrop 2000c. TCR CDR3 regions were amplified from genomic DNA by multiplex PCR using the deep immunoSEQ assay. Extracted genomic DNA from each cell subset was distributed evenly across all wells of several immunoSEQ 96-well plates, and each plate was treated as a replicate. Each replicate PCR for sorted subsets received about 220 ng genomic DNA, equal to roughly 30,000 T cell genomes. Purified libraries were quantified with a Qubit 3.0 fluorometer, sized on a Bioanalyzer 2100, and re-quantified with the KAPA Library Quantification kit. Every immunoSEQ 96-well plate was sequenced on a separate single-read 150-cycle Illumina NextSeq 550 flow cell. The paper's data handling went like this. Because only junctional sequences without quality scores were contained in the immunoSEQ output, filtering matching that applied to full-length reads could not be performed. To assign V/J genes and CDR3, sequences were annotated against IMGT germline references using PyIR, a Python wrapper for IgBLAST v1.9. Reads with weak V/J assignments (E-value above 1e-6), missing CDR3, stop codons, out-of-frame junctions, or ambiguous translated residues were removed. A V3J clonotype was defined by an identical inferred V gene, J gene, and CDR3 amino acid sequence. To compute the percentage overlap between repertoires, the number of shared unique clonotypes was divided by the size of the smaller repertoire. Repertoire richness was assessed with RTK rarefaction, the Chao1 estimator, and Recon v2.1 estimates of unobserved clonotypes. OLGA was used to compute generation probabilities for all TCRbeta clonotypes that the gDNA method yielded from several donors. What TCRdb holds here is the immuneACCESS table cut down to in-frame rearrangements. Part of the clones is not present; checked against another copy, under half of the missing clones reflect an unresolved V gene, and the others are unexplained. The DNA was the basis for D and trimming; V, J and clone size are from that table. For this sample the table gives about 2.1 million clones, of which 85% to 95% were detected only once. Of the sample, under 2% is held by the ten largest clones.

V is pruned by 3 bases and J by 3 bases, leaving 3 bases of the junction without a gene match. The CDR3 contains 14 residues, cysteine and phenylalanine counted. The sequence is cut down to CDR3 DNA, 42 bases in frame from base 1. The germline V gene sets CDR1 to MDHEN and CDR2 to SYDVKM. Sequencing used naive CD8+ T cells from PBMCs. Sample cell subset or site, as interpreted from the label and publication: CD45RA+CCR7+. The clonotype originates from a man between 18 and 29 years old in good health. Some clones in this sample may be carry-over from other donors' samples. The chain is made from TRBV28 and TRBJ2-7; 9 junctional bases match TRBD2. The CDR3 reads CASSLLAGVYEQYF. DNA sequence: TGTGCCAGCAGTTTGTTAGCGGGAGTCTACGAGCAGTACTTC.